This T cell receptor (beta chain) was sequenced in a study of cytomegalovirus exposure and HLA in healthy donors. Study-level results: Analyzed later, association rates of TCRs varied across HLA loci, with DRB1 most and HLA-C fewest. Within an earlier analysis, most TCR beta V segments proved productive either about 90% or about 30% of the time. Likely technical artifact: a cluster of highly shared sequence variants. In a later analysis, compared with equally common non-associated chains, HLA-associated beta chains were more expanded.

In the PCR, 60 Vbeta and 13 Jbeta primers were used. The repertoire was sequenced with immunoSEQ multiplex PCR; TCRdb's copy has only in-frame clones and lacks some. This table holds about 130,000 clones, 80% to 90% found once. CDR3 length: 11 residues. Germline V gene lookup returns CDR1 MNHNS and CDR2 SASEGT. The V gene lost 5 bases and the J gene lost 2 bases, with 4 bases spanning the gap. Points on this clone: Its target is unknown.

The chain couples TRBV6-1 to TRBJ2-7; D is unresolved. Sequencing was carried out using PBMCs. This TCR was recovered from a man aged 45-60 years in good health and CMV-seronegative. The chain's CDR3 is CASSYTYEQYF. CDR3 coding DNA: TGTGCCAGCAGTTACACCTACGAGCAGTACTTC.